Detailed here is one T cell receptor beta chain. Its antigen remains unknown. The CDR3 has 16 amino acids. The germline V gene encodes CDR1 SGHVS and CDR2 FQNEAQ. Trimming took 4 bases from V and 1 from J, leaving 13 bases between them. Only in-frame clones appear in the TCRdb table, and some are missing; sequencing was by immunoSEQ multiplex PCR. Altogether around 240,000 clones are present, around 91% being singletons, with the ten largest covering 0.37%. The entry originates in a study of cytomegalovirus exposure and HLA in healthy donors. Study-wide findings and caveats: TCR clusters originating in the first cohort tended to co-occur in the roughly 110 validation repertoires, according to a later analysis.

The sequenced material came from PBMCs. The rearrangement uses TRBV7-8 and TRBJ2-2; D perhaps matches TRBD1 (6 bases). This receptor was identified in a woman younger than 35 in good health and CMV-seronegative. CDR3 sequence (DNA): TGTGCCAGCAGCTCAATTGACAGGCGGAACACCGGGGAGCTGTTTTTT. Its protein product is CASSSIDRRNTGELFF.